The rows below give T cell receptor beta chains drawn from one sample of a study of T cells in narcolepsy. Assay: immunoSEQ multiplex PCR; the TCRdb copy retains only in-frame clones and omits some. The sample contains around 24,000 clones, 70% to 85% of which appear only once. The source material was memory (CD45RA-) CD4+ T cells from blood. These receptors were taken from a human donor in good health. The CDR3 runs from the conserved cysteine through the conserved F or W. The D gene is left open where the match is weak. The listing skips clone size in some rows; elsewhere it reads once, few, many or a size class.

size	V	J	D	DNA	CDR3
-	TRBV5-6	TRBJ2-3	-	TGTGCCAGCAGCAGCTCTAGCGTTACGCAGTATTTT	CASSSSSVTQYF
-	TRBV7-8	TRBJ2-2	-	TGTGCCAGCAGCCGCGCCGGCGGTGGAGCGGCCGGGGAGCTGTTTTTT	CASSRAGGGAAGELFF
-	TRBV7-2	TRBJ2-1	-	TGTGCCAGCAGCGCTGGACAGAGCTCCTACAATGAGCAGTTCTTC	CASSAGQSSYNEQFF
-	TRBV2	TRBJ2-7	TRBD2	TGTGCCAGCAGAGACACGGGACTAGCGGGGGGGGTTTACGAGCAGTACTTC	CASRDTGLAGGVYEQYF
-	TRBV27	TRBJ2-7	TRBD1	TGTGCCAGCAGTCCAACACAGGGGATAGGGCACGAGCAGTACTTC	CASSPTQGIGHEQYF
-	TRBV9	TRBJ2-2	-	TGTGCCAGCAGCGTACTCGTGGGAGTGGACGGGGAGCTGTTTTTT	CASSVLVGVDGELFF
-	TRBV9	TRBJ2-1	-	TGTGCCAGCAGCCCCCAGGACTCGTTCGGCGAGCAGTTCTTC	CASSPQDSFGEQFF
few	TRBV7-2	TRBJ2-7	TRBD2	TGTGCCAGCAGCCTAAGCGGGGGGCTTTCCTACGAGCAGTACTTC	CASSLSGGLSYEQYF
once	TRBV6-5	TRBJ2-1	TRBD2	TGTGCCAGCAGAACGGGGACTAGCGGGAGGGCCGTGTTCTTC	CASRTGTSGRAVFF
-	TRBV5-4	TRBJ2-5	-	TGTGCCAGCAGCTTTCCTGGGGAGACCCAGTACTTC	CASSFPGETQYF
-	TRBV11-3	TRBJ2-3	TRBD1	TGTGCCAGCAGCTCCTCGACAGGGTCGGGCACAGATACGCAGTATTTT	CASSSSTGSGTDTQYF
once	TRBV5-6	TRBJ2-7	TRBD1	TGTGCCAGCAGCAGTTATCGACAGGGGCCCTACGAGCAGTACTTC	CASSSYRQGPYEQYF
-	TRBV7-8	TRBJ2-7	TRBD2	TGTGCCAGCAGCTCGCGATGGCGTACTAGCGGGAGGGCCTACGAGCAGTACTTC	CASSSRWRTSGRAYEQYF
-	TRBV7-9	TRBJ2-2	TRBD1	TGTGCCAGCAGCTCACGACAGGGACGGAACACCGGGGAGCTGTTTTTT	CASSSRQGRNTGELFF
-	TRBV7-9	TRBJ1-1	-	TGTGCCAGCAGACAAGACTGGGAAAAGACTGAAGCTTTCTTT	CASRQDWEKTEAFF
-	TRBV11-2	TRBJ2-5	-	TGTGCCAGCAGCTTAGCAGGTCTAGCCCGGAAGCAGTACTTC	CASSLAGLARKQYF
-	TRBV4-2	TRBJ2-6	-	TGTGCCAGCAGCCTTACGACCAGGGTTTCTGGGGCCAACGTCCTGACTTTC	CASSLTTRVSGANVLTF
-	TRBV30	TRBJ2-2	-	TGTGCCTGGATAGTGGGAGAGAACACCGGGGAGCTGTTTTTT	CAWIVGENTGELFF
-	TRBV5-1	TRBJ2-3	-	TGCGCCAGCAGCTTGGTAGGGGATACTAGCACAGATACGCAGTATTTT	CASSLVGDTSTDTQYF
-	TRBV5-1	TRBJ1-2	TRBD1	TGCGCCAGCAGTCGGGACAGTTCTTCAGTCGGCTACACCTTC	CASSRDSSSVGYTF
once	TRBV19	TRBJ2-3	TRBD2	TGTGCCAGTAGTATAGACTGGCCGGGACTAGCGGGGGGGCCAACAGATACGCAGTATTTT	CASSIDWPGLAGGPTDTQYF
-	TRBV7-2	TRBJ2-7	-	TGTGCCAGCAGCTTAGCGTCAGGGCAGACCTACGAGCAGTACTTC	CASSLASGQTYEQYF
-	TRBV4-2	TRBJ2-1	TRBD2	TGTGCCAGCAGCCCGACTAGCGGGAAGGGTCTGGACAATGAGCAGTTCTTC	CASSPTSGKGLDNEQFF
-	TRBV5-1	TRBJ1-4	TRBD1	TGCGCCAGCAGCTCTCGACAGGGCGGCGAAAAACTGTTTTTT	CASSSRQGGEKLFF
-	TRBV28	TRBJ2-7	-	TGTGCCAGCAGTTTTAAGGGGGAGCAGTACTTC	CASSFKGEQYF
-	TRBV29-1	TRBJ1-1	-	TGCAGCGCCAAAAGCACGGGGGGGGCTATCATGAACACTGAAGCTTTCTTT	CSAKSTGGAIMNTEAFF
-	TRBV7-8	TRBJ2-5	-	TGTGCCAGCAGCTTAGACGTGGGACACCCGAGGGAGACCCAGTACTTC	CASSLDVGHPRETQYF
few	TRBV5-1	TRBJ2-3	-	TGCGCCAGCAGCTTGGAGGGCGGGGACACAGATACGCAGTATTTT	CASSLEGGDTDTQYF
-	TRBV2	TRBJ2-1	TRBD2	TGTGCCAGCAGAAGGACTAGCGGGGGGGCGAATGGGCAGTTCTTC	CASRRTSGGANGQFF
-	TRBV29-1	TRBJ2-7	-	TGCAGCGTTCGAGGGGCGGTCGAGCAGTACTTC	CSVRGAVEQYF
-	TRBV28	TRBJ2-4	TRBD1	TGTGCCAGCAGTGGGGACAGGATAGCCAAAAACATTCAGTACTTC	CASSGDRIAKNIQYF
-	TRBV19	TRBJ2-3	TRBD1	TGTGCCAGTAGAAATAGGGGGGGACAGGGGACAGATACGCAGTATTTT	CASRNRGGQGTDTQYF
-	TRBV28	TRBJ2-2	-	TGTGCCAGCAGAATCGGAGGACGGGCGAACACCGGGGAGCTGTTTTTT	CASRIGGRANTGELFF
-	TRBV7-2	TRBJ2-3	-	TGTGCCAGCAGCTTAGGTATTGGTGATACGCAGTATTTT	CASSLGIGDTQYF
once	TRBV25-1	TRBJ1-1	TRBD1	TGTGCCAGCAGTGAGCCGGGACAGGACACTGAAGCTTTCTTT	CASSEPGQDTEAFF
-	TRBV10-3	TRBJ2-3	TRBD2	TGTGCCATCAGTGAGGGACTAGGGTTGGATACGCAGTATTTT	CAISEGLGLDTQYF
-	TRBV5-5	TRBJ2-5	-	TGTGCCAGCAGCCGAGGGGGCGGGAGAGGAGAGACCCAGTACTTC	CASSRGGGRGETQYF
-	TRBV30	TRBJ2-7	-	TGTGCCTGGAGTACATGGGCGGGTTCGGTGACACTCCACGAGCAGTACTTC	CAWSTWAGSVTLHEQYF
-	TRBV11-2	TRBJ1-4	-	TGTGCCAGCAGCTTGCAGGGCGGTTGGGGGAATGAAAAACTGTTTTTT	CASSLQGGWGNEKLFF
once	TRBV5-4	TRBJ2-2	TRBD1	TGTGCCAGCAGACCCGGGACAGAGAACACCGGGGAGCTGTTTTTT	CASRPGTENTGELFF
few	TRBV28	TRBJ1-6	TRBD1	TGTGCCAGCAGCCCGGACAGGATTAATTCACCCCTCCACTTT	CASSPDRINSPLHF
-	TRBV2	TRBJ2-7	TRBD2	TGTGCCAGCAGTGAATGGCTAGCGGGAGGGATTCTTTACGAGCAGTACTTC	CASSEWLAGGILYEQYF
few	TRBV6-5	TRBJ2-7	-	TGTGCCAGCAGTTCCAGGAGGGGGGGGCTTTCCTACGAGCAGTACTTC	CASSSRRGGLSYEQYF
-	TRBV7-8	TRBJ2-1	TRBD2	TGTGCCAGCAGTCCCACCCGGGTAGCGGGGTACAATGAGCAGTTCTTC	CASSPTRVAGYNEQFF
-	TRBV18	TRBJ1-2	-	TGTGCCAGCTCACTAGACAGGCTGGCCTCCCAGTCTAACTATGGCTACACCTTC	CASSLDRLASQSNYGYTF
-	TRBV6-6	TRBJ2-5	TRBD1	TGTGCCAGCAGTTTCGGACAGGGGGGAATTCCAGAGACCCAGTACTTC	CASSFGQGGIPETQYF
-	TRBV19	TRBJ1-2	-	TGTGCCAGTAGATCTATAGGAGGTCCACCCCTCGAGGGCTACACCTTC	CASRSIGGPPLEGYTF